Below are 2 T cell receptor beta chains sequenced from a single sample in a study of cytomegalovirus exposure and HLA in healthy donors. The PCR was carried out with 60 Vbeta primers and 13 Jbeta primers. Sequencing used immunoSEQ multiplex PCR; TCRdb keeps in-frame clones, though not all of them. Seen here are about 140,000 clones, about 78% observed once, and the top ten hold 6.8%. The specimen sequenced was PBMCs. The source of these receptors is a man aged 40-50 years in good health and CMV-seropositive.

This clone occurred a few times. V gene TRBV10-1 combines with J gene TRBJ2-7; 8 nucleotides line up with TRBD1. Germline-derived CDR1 and CDR2 are WNHNN and SYGVQD (reference sequence). The CDR3 runs to 12 residues. V shed 4 bases and J 4 bases; nucleotides not matched to a gene: 0. CDR3 DNA: TGCGCCAGCAGTGGGACAGGGTACGAGCAGTACTTC. Its translation is CASSGTGYEQYF.

This clone was seen a handful of times. The genes are TRBV7-2 and TRBJ2-2; 11 positions agree with TRBD2. V was pared by 2 bases and J by 3 bases, with 11 bases of the junction left unmatched. The germline gives CDR1 SGHTA, CDR2 FQGNSA. This CDR3 region has 19 residues. DNA for the CDR3: TGTGCCAGCAGCTTATGGGGTAGCGGGGGGGCCGGTGACACCGGGGAGCTGTTTTTT. Translated, it gives CASSLWGSGGAGDTGELFF.